This passage covers 18 T cell receptor beta chains from one sample sequenced in a study of OX40 agonist ivuxolimab in advanced cancers. TCRdb's table, derived via immunoSEQ multiplex PCR, lists solely in-frame clones and lacks some. Of about 86,000 clones in the sample, around nine tenths were seen once. Sequenced here: CD4+ or CD8+ T cells sorted from blood, sampled in a trial of the OX40 agonist ivuxolimab. These receptor sequences come from an adult with an advanced solid tumor such as melanoma, head and neck, liver or kidney cancer.

The V call is TRBV27, the J call TRBJ2-1; 12 bases fit TRBD1. Germline V gene lookup returns CDR1 MNHEY and CDR2 SMNVEV (reference sequence). This CDR3 is 18 amino acids long. V lost 7 bases, J lost 6 bases, and 16 bases stayed unmatched. CDR3 protein: CASTLGWGQGASVNEQFF. The CDR3 DNA follows: TGTGCCAGCACCCTAGGATGGGGACAGGGGGCATCGGTCAATGAGCAGTTCTTC.

The rearrangement uses TRBV5-1 and TRBJ1-2, with 8 bases identical to TRBD1. The CDR3 covers 13 residues. Germline V gene sequence: CDR1 SGHRS, CDR2 YFSETQ. Trimming took 1 base from V and 6 from J; bases not matched to a gene: 2. The CDR3 loop reads CASSLSTGDGYTF. CDR3 sequence (DNA): TGCGCCAGCAGCTTGTCGACAGGGGATGGCTACACCTTC.

The chain joins TRBV29-1 to TRBJ2-5; D is uncertain. This CDR3 spans 12 amino acids. The V and J ends lost 7 bases and 5 bases respectively, with 14 bases between them. Germline V gene sequence: CDR1 SQVTM, CDR2 ANQGSEA. The CDR3 DNA follows: TGCAGCGGCGACTGGCTAGGGGAGACCCAGTACTTC. Protein product: CSGDWLGETQYF.

V gene TRBV6-1 combines with J gene TRBJ1-5, with D unresolved. Germline CDR1 and CDR2: MNHNS and SASEGT. The length of the CDR3 is 13 residues. V gave up 8 bases and J gave up 7 bases, with 15 bases separating them. CDR3 sequence reads: CASGLEGRQPQHF. The CDR3 nucleotides read TGTGCCAGCGGGTTAGAGGGCAGACAGCCCCAGCATTTT.

The J gene is TRBJ2-5, the V gene TRBV4-1; D gene unclear. This CDR3 has 16 residues. The germline V gene has CDR1 MGHRA and CDR2 YSYEKL. The V end was cut by 3 bases, the J end by 4 bases, with 18 bases between. CDR3 sequence: CASSQTRTYGRETQYF. In DNA, the CDR3 is TGCGCCAGCAGCCAGACCAGGACGTATGGAAGAGAGACCCAGTACTTC.

The chain combines TRBV7-9 with TRBJ2-2; D ambiguous. Germline assignment: CDR1 SEHNR and CDR2 FQNEAQ (reference sequence). Trimming stripped 5 bases from V and 3 bases from J, with 10 bases between. The CDR3 is 14 amino acids. CDR3 DNA: TGTGCCAGCAGCCCTCAACCAGACACCGGGGAGCTGTTTTTT. This sequence encodes CASSPQPDTGELFF.

This sequence joins TRBV5-1 and TRBJ1-1; no definite D call. The CDR3 spans 14 residues. The V end was cut by 3 bases, the J end by 1 base, with 10 bases between. CDR1 and CDR2 (germline): SGHRS, YFSETQ. For the CDR3, the DNA is TGCGCCAGCAGCTACGGACGGGCGAACACTGAAGCTTTCTTT. Encoded protein: CASSYGRANTEAFF.

The rearrangement uses TRBV9 and TRBJ2-5, with TRBD1 identical over 7 bases. Germline CDR1 reads SGDLS; CDR2 reads YYNGEE. The CDR3 spans 17 residues. V dropped 3 bases and J dropped 5; count of bases not matched to a gene: 16. The CDR3 here is CASSGPRTGPTEETQYF. CDR3 nucleotides: TGTGCCAGCAGCGGACCCCGGACAGGCCCAACGGAGGAGACCCAGTACTTC.

The rearrangement uses TRBV6-5 and TRBJ2-1; 9 positions match TRBD1. The CDR3 is made up of 16 amino acids. J was trimmed by 4 bases and V by 2 bases; bases with no gene match: 6. Per germline, CDR1 MNHEY and CDR2 SVGAGI. CDR3 amino acids: CASSYRTGGEYNEQFF. CDR3 in DNA: TGTGCCAGCAGTTACCGTACAGGGGGCGAATACAATGAGCAGTTCTTC.

This clone showed up just once. V gene TRBV7-9 combines with J gene TRBJ2-2; 7 bases line up with TRBD1. CDR3 size: 16 residues. Germline V CDR1 and CDR2: SEHNR, FQNEAQ (reference sequence). With 5 bases clipped from V and 3 bases from J, the junction kept 9 bases outside the gene matches. CDR3 amino acids: CASSPYRGRDTGELFF. CDR3 sequence (DNA): TGTGCCAGCAGCCCCTACAGGGGACGGGACACCGGGGAGCTGTTTTTT.

The chain's CDR3 is CASSWTGQDGAFF. CDR3 nucleotide sequence: TGCGCCAGCAGCTGGACAGGGCAGGACGGAGCTTTCTTT. The J gene is TRBJ1-1, the V gene TRBV5-1; TRBD1 agrees at 8 bases. The CDR3 has 13 residues. Germline V gene sequence: CDR1 SGHRS, CDR2 YFSETQ. V shed 3 bases, J shed 10 bases, and the junction held 8 bases outside the gene matches.

The rearrangement joins TRBV19 to TRBJ1-4; 8 positions match TRBD1. V lost 7 bases, J lost 6 bases, and 10 bases stayed unmatched. From germline, CDR1 is LNHDA and CDR2 SQIVND (reference sequence). The CDR3 has 15 amino acids. CDR3 loop: CASTDRGTGHEKLFF. CDR3 nucleotide sequence: TGTGCCAGTACTGACAGGGGTACCGGCCATGAAAAACTGTTTTTT. The whole variable domain, remainder taken from reference TRBV19 and TRBJ1-4, is DGGITQSPKYLFRKEGQNVTLSCEQNLNHDAMYWYRQDPGQGLRLIYYSQIVNDFQKGDIAEGYSVSREKKESFPLTVTSAQKNPTAFYLCASTDRGTGHEKLFFGSGTQLSVL.

This rearrangement joins TRBV6-5 to TRBJ1-5, with D uncertain. Germline-derived CDR1 and CDR2 are MNHEY and SVGAGI. CDR3 length: 13 amino acids. V was pared by 6 bases and J by 6 bases, with 12 bases between. CDR3 sequence reads: CASSRGGSQPQHF. CDR3 DNA sequence: TGTGCCAGCAGCCGAGGCGGGAGTCAGCCCCAGCATTTT.

The V gene is TRBV11-2, the J gene TRBJ2-5, with D maybe TRBD1 (6 bases). The J call may not be correct, given that the DNA end is closer to TRBJ2-7. This CDR3 contains 15 residues. From germline, CDR1 is SGHAT and CDR2 FQNNGV. CDR3 coding DNA: TGTGCCAGCAGCTTAGATAGGGGGACGGTCTACGAGCAGTACTTC. This sequence encodes CASSLDRGTVYEQYF.

The V call is TRBV7-8, the J call TRBJ2-7; 7 positions match TRBD2. The CDR3 extends over 14 amino acids. The germline CDR1 and CDR2 sequences are SGHVS and FQNEAQ. The trim removed 6 bases at V and 4 bases at J, leaving 9 bases unmatched. This chain's CDR3 is CASSQSGNAYEQYF. The CDR3 DNA reads TGTGCCAGCAGTCAAAGCGGGAATGCGTACGAGCAGTACTTC. Looking up the rest from reference TRBV7-8 and TRBJ2-7 gives the full variable domain: GAGVSQSPRYKVAKRGQDVALRCDPISGHVSLFWYQQALGQGPEFLTYFQNEAQLDKSGLPSDRFFAERPEGSVSTLKIQRTQQEDSAVYLCASSQSGNAYEQYFGPGTRLTVT.

V usage is TRBV18 and J usage is TRBJ1-4; D is uncertain. Germline CDR1 reads KGHSH; CDR2 reads LQKENI. This CDR3 spans 14 amino acids. V was cut by 3 bases and J by 0 bases, with 5 bases left in between. CDR3 sequence reads: CASSPAATNEKLFF. CDR3 in DNA: TGTGCCAGCTCACCGGCAGCAACTAATGAAAAACTGTTTTTT.

This clone was counted once. The chain employs TRBV19 and TRBJ2-4; possibly TRBD1 for D (6 bases). Trimming shortened V by 5 bases and J by 6 bases, and 14 bases separated the two germline ends. The germline gives CDR1 LNHDA, CDR2 SQIVND (reference sequence). There are 14 residues in the CDR3. The CDR3 sequence: CASSAYRAANIQYF. The CDR3 DNA is TGTGCCAGTAGTGCCTACAGGGCTGCAAACATTCAGTACTTC.

The chain joins TRBV9 to TRBJ1-2, with D possibly matching TRBD1 (5 bases). The ends were cut back, 3 bases at V and 8 bases at J, with 26 bases in the middle. Looked up from germline, CDR1 is SGDLS and CDR2 is YYNGEE. The CDR3 sequence is 17 residues long. The CDR3 region has the DNA TGTGCCAGCAGCGCGGAGTTATCCGGGACCCCTCAGCCGGGCTACACCTTC. Translation: CASSAELSGTPQPGYTF.